What follows is one T cell receptor (beta chain) and its context. Antigen: not known. The germline V and J ends were trimmed by 2 bases and 4 bases, with 6 bases remaining between them. The germline CDR1 and CDR2 sequences are SGHDT and YYEEEE. The length of the CDR3 is 12 residues. The assay was run at deep level. Method: immunoSEQ multiplex PCR; TCRdb's copy keeps in-frame clones and lacks some. The table records 2,100,000 or so clones, more than 90% of them present only once. The data are from a study of shared clonotypes between healthy human individuals. Findings and limits, study-wide: Unshared clonotypes carried lower generation probabilities than those common to all four donors.

The receptor was derived from a man younger than 30 in good health. The rearrangement joins TRBV5-6 to TRBJ1-1; D unclear. Specimen: naive CD4+ T cells sorted from blood. Subset here: CD45RA+ positively selected. The CDR3 reads CASSFQSTEAFF. CDR3 in DNA: TGTGCCAGCAGCTTCCAGAGCACTGAAGCTTTCTTT.